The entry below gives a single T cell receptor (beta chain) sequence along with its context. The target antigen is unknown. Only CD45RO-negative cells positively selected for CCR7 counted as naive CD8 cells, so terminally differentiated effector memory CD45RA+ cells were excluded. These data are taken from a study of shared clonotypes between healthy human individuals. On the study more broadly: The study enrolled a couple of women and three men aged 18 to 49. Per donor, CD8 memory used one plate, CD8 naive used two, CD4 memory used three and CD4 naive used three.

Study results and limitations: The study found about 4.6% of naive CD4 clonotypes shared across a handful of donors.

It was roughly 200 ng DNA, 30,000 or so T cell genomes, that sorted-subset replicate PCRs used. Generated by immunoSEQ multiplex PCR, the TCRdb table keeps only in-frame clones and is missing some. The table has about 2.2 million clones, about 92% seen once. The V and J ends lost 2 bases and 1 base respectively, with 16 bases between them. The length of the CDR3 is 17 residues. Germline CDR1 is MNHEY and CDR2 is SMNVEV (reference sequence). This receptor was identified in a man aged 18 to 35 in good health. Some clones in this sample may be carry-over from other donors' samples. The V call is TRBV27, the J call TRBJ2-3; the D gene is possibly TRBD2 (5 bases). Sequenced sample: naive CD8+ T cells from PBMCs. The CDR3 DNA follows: TGTGCCAGCAGTTTACTCGGCCCCGGGGAAGGCACAGATACGCAGTATTTT. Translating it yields CASSLLGPGEGTDTQYF.